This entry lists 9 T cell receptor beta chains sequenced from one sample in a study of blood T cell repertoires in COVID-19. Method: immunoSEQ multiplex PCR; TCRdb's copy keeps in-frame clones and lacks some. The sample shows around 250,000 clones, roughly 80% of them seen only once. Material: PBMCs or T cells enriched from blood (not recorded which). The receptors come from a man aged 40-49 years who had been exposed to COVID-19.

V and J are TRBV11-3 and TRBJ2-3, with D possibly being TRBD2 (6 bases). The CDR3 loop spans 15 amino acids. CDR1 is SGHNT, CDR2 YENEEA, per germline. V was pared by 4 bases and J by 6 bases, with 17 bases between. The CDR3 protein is CASSSAGPRGDTQYF. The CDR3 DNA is TGTGCCAGCAGCTCAGCGGGCCCGCGGGGTGATACGCAGTATTTT. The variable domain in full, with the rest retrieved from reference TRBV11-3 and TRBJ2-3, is EAGVVQSPRYKIIEKKQPVAFWCNPISGHNTLYWYLQNLGQGPELLIRYENEEAVDDSQLPKDRFSAERLKGVDSTLKIQPAELGDSAVYLCASSSAGPRGDTQYFGPGTRLTVL.

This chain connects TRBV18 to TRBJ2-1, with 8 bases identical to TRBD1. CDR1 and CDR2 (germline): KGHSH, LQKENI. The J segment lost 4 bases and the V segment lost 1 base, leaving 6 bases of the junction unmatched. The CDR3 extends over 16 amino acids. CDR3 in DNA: TGTGCCAGCTCACCACGACCAGGGGGCGCTTACAATGAGCAGTTCTTC. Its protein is CASSPRPGGAYNEQFF.

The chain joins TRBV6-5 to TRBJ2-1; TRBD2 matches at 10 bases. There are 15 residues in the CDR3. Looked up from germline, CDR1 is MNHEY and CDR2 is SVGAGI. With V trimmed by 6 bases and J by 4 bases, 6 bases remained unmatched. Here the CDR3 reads CASSLGLARYNEQFF. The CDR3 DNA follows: TGTGCCAGCAGCTTGGGACTAGCGAGGTACAATGAGCAGTTCTTC.

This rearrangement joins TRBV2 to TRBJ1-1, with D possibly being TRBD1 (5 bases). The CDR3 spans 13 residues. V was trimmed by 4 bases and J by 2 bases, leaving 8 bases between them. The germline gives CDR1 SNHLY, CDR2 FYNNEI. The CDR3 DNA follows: TGTGCCAGCAGTGGGGGCACAAACACTGAAGCTTTCTTT. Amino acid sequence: CASSGGTNTEAFF. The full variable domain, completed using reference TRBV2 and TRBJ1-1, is EPEVTQTPSHQVTQMGQEVILRCVPISNHLYFYWYRQILGQKVEFLVSFYNNEISEKSEIFDDQFSVERPDGSNFTLKIRSTKLEDSAMYFCASSGGTNTEAFFGQGTRLTVV.

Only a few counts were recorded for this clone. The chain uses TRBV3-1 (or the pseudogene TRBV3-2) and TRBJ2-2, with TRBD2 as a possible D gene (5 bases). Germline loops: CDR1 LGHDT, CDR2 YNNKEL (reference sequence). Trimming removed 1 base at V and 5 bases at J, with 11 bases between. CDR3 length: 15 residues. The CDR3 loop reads CASSQVAPGTGELFF. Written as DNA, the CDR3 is TGTGCCAGCAGCCAAGTTGCCCCGGGGACCGGGGAGCTGTTTTTT.

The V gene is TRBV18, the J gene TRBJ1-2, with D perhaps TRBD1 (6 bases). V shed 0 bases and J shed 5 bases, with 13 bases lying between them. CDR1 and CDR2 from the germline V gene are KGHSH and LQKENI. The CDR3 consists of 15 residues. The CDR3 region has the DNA TGTGCCAGCTCACCACCGGCGGGGGCTGGGTATGGCTACACCTTC. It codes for CASSPPAGAGYGYTF.

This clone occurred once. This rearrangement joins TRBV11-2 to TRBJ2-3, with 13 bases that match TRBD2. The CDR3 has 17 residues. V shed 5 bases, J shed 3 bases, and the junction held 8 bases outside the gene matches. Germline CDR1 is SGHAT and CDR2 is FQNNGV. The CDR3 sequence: CASSPGLAGDLTDTQYF. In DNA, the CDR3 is TGTGCCAGCAGCCCTGGACTAGCGGGAGATCTGACAGATACGCAGTATTTT.

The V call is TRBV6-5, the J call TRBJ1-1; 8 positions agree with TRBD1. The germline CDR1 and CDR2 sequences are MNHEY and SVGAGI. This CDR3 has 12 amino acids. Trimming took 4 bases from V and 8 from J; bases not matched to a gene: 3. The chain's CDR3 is CASSSRDREAFF. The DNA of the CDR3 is TGTGCCAGCAGTTCACGGGACAGGGAAGCTTTCTTT.

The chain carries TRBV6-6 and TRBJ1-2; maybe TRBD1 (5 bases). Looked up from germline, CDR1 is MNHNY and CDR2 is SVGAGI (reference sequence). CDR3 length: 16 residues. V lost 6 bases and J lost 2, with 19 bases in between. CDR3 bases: TGTGCCAGCAGCCAAACATTAACGACAGTGAACTATGGCTACACCTTC. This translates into CASSQTLTTVNYGYTF.